The clone carrying this TCR beta chain has a count of ten or more. This record belongs to a study of CD8+CD57+ T cells in acquired aplastic anemia. Across the study: DNA from sorted CD4+ and CD8+ cells averaged 3.2 ug.

V was cut by 5 bases and J by 5 bases, with 13 bases left in between. CDR1 is MNHEY, CDR2 SMNVEV, per germline (reference sequence). This CDR3 has 15 residues. CDR3 and TCR beta VDJ profiling relied on a genomic DNA template. Each CDR3 protein gets one entry after TCRdb re-called the reads with MiXCR. Seen here are about 200,000 distinct CDR3 sequences, 34% observed once, and the top ten hold 1% to 1.3%. The sequence was obtained from a human donor in good health, serving as a control. The chain combines TRBV27 with TRBJ1-6; no definite D call. The sample comprised sorted CD4+, CD8+, or CD8+CD57+ T cells (not recorded which) from PBMCs. The CDR3 is CASSRAGLHNSPLHF. The CDR3 DNA sequence: TGTGCCAGCAGTCGGGCCGGACTCCATAATTCACCCCTCCACTTT.